The 5 T cell receptor beta chains in this list originate from one sample, sequenced in a study of T cell responses to AZD1222 COVID-19 vaccine. Assay: immunoSEQ multiplex PCR; the TCRdb copy retains only in-frame clones and omits some. Of some 150,000 clones in the sample, 70% to 90% were seen once. Sequencing used peripheral blood, obtained 28 days after the second AZD1222 dose. The receptors were gathered from an adult who received the AZD1222 COVID-19 vaccine.

The CDR3 protein is CASSEREGTLNWGYTF. CDR3 bases: TGTGCCAGCAGTGAAAGGGAAGGGACCCTCAATTGGGGCTACACCTTC. V and J are TRBV6-1 and TRBJ1-2; tentative D call: TRBD1 (5 bases). This CDR3 region has 16 residues. Germline lookup yields CDR1 MNHNS and CDR2 SASEGT. Between the trimmed V and J ends, which lost 2 bases and 8 bases, there was a span of 21 bases.

This chain uses TRBV13 with TRBJ1-6; 7 bases line up with TRBD1. Germline loops: CDR1 PRHDT, CDR2 FYEKMQ (reference sequence). The CDR3 spans 14 residues. V gave up 5 bases and J gave up 6 bases; unmatched junction bases: 4. CDR3 loop: CASSIGTVNSPLHF. In nucleotides, the CDR3 is TGTGCCAGCAGCATCGGGACAGTTAATTCACCCCTCCACTTT.

This rearrangement joins TRBV6-1 to TRBJ2-1; tentative D call: TRBD1 (6 bases). V shed 2 bases and J shed 12 bases, with 14 bases lying between them. CDR3 length equals 13 residues. Germline V CDR1 and CDR2: MNHNS, SASEGT. The CDR3 spells CASSELVARGQFF. The DNA of the CDR3 is TGTGCCAGCAGTGAATTAGTGGCCAGGGGGCAGTTCTTC.

The J gene is TRBJ1-2, the V gene TRBV6-5; D unclear. Germline CDR1 reads MNHEY; CDR2 reads SVGAGI. Trimming shortened V by 7 bases and J by 7 bases, and 10 bases separated the two germline ends. This CDR3 comprises 11 residues. CDR3: CASKEHGGYTF. CDR3 in DNA: TGTGCCAGCAAAGAACATGGTGGCTACACCTTC.

V is TRBV29-1 and J is TRBJ2-2; D is perhaps TRBD2 (6 bases). V was trimmed by 4 bases and J by 2 bases, leaving 20 bases between them. From germline, CDR1 is SQVTM and CDR2 ANQGSEA. There are 17 residues in the CDR3. In nucleotides, the CDR3 is TGCAGCGTTGCCCTACTACCCGGGGGAGGTAACACCGGGGAGCTGTTTTTT. Protein sequence: CSVALLPGGGNTGELFF.